The 17 T cell receptor beta chains reported below all come from one sample, sequenced in a study of Ad26.COV2.S vaccination and SARS-CoV-2 variants. Stated treatment: around 19 received Ad26.COV2.S at low or high dose, single or two shots; several received placebo; per-sample allocation not given. Samples were taken on day 63 after the first vaccine or placebo injection. Using immunoSEQ multiplex PCR, the repertoire was profiled, and TCRdb retains in-frame clones only, with some absent. Of a few hundred thousand clones listed, roughly 88% are singletons. Sequences were derived from peripheral blood, sampled in a trial of Ad26.COV2.S vaccine versus placebo. The receptors stem from a person between 18 and 59 years old who received the Ad26.COV2.S COVID-19 vaccine or a placebo.

CDR3 protein: CASSDYNYGYTF. The CDR3, as DNA: TGTGCCAGCAGTGATTATAACTATGGCTACACCTTC. The genes are TRBV27 and TRBJ1-2, with D unresolved. Germline V gene sequence: CDR1 MNHEY, CDR2 SMNVEV (reference sequence). Trimming took off 5 bases at V and 1 base at J, with 5 bases between the two ends. The CDR3 contains 12 residues.

The rearrangement joins TRBV9 to TRBJ2-3; D is undetermined. The CDR3 extends over 14 amino acids. Trimming cost V 7 bases and J 2 bases, with 14 bases left between them. Germline loops: CDR1 SGDLS, CDR2 YYNGEE. The CDR3 reads CASAGPTDTDTQYF. The CDR3 DNA reads as TGTGCCAGCGCCGGCCCGACCGACACAGATACGCAGTATTTT.

This rearrangement joins TRBV6-5 to TRBJ2-3; D not certain. This CDR3 spans 15 amino acids. In germline, CDR1 is MNHEY, CDR2 SVGAGI. Deletions cut 2 bases from V and 0 bases from J, with 9 bases between. As DNA, the CDR3 is TGTGCCAGCAGTTACCAGGCAGCTAGCACAGATACGCAGTATTTT. Translation gives CASSYQAASTDTQYF.

The chain is built from TRBV7-2 and TRBJ1-4, with a possible D match to TRBD1 (6 bases). The V end was cut by 1 base, the J end by 0 bases, with 18 bases between. Germline-derived CDR1 and CDR2 are SGHTA and FQGNSA. The length of the CDR3 is 19 residues. The CDR3 protein is CASSLVPQGGGTTNEKLFF. In DNA form, the CDR3 reads TGTGCCAGCAGCTTAGTGCCCCAGGGAGGGGGGACAACTAATGAAAAACTGTTTTTT.

This rearrangement joins TRBV6-2 or TRBV6-3 to TRBJ2-2, with 7 bases lining up with TRBD2. CDR3 length: 15 residues. Germline V CDR1 and CDR2: MNHEY, SVGEGT. Germline trimming cut 3 bases from V and 6 bases from J; bases unmatched to any gene: 7. The CDR3 loop is CASSYYAGEAGELFF. The CDR3 coding sequence is TGTGCCAGCAGTTATTACGCGGGGGAAGCCGGGGAGCTGTTTTTT.

The chain is built from TRBV7-2 and TRBJ2-7, with a weak D call TRBD1 (6 bases). Looked up from germline, CDR1 is SGHTA and CDR2 is FQGNSA. The CDR3 consists of 15 residues. V dropped 1 base and J dropped 2 bases, with 12 bases sitting between them. CDR3 nucleotides: TGTGCCAGCAGCTTAGGCCCAGGGGCCACCTACGAGCAGTACTTC. Amino acids: CASSLGPGATYEQYF. The full variable domain, completed using reference TRBV7-2 and TRBJ2-7, is GAGVSQSPSNKVTEKGKDVELRCDPISGHTALYWYRQSLGQGLEFLIYFQGNSAPDKSGLPSDRFSAERTGGSVSTLTIQRTQQEDSAVYLCASSLGPGATYEQYFGPGTRLTVT.

This chain links TRBV11-2 with TRBJ2-7; D call uncertain. The germline CDR1 and CDR2 sequences are SGHAT and FQNNGV. Trimming cost V 2 bases and J 6 bases, with 8 bases left between them. This CDR3 region has 12 residues. DNA for the CDR3: TGTGCCAGCAGCTTAAATTATCTCGAGCAGTACTTC. It specifies CASSLNYLEQYF.

This clone was detected many times. The V call is TRBV18, the J call TRBJ2-7, with TRBD1 matching over 9 bases. V lost 6 bases, J lost 4 bases, and 10 bases stayed unmatched. The CDR3 sequence is 15 residues long. Germline-derived CDR1 and CDR2 are KGHSH and LQKENI. The chain's CDR3 is CASSFSGTGRYEQYF. The CDR3 coding sequence is TGTGCCAGCTCGTTCTCCGGGACAGGGAGATACGAGCAGTACTTC.

The chain employs TRBV4-3 and TRBJ2-6, with D unclear. Trimming cost V 0 bases and J 0 bases, with 6 bases left between them. Germline lookup yields CDR1 LGHNA and CDR2 YSLEER. The CDR3 has 16 residues. CDR3 nucleotide sequence: TGCGCCAGCAGCCAAGATCCGGACTCTGGGGCCAACGTCCTGACTTTC. Protein product: CASSQDPDSGANVLTF.

The chain recombines TRBV12-3 or TRBV12-4 with TRBJ1-6; D gene ambiguous. This CDR3 has 11 residues. Deletions cut 8 bases from V and 13 bases from J, with 12 bases between. This chain's CDR3 is CASARAGPLHF. The DNA of the CDR3 is TGTGCCAGCGCGCGGGCGGGTCCCCTCCACTTT.

The V and J genes are TRBV19 and TRBJ1-5; D remains ambiguous. The length of the CDR3 is 13 residues. V lost 4 bases to trimming and J lost 3 bases, with 7 bases between them. CDR1 LNHDA and CDR2 SQIVND come from the germline V gene (reference sequence). In nucleotides, the CDR3 is TGTGCCAGTAGTACAGCGTTCAATCAGCCCCAGCATTTT. It translates to CASSTAFNQPQHF.

The V call is TRBV28, the J call TRBJ2-1, with TRBD1 matching over 8 bases. Germline V gives CDR1 MDHEN, CDR2 SYDVKM. The CDR3 has 15 amino acids. V trimming: 3 bases; J trimming: 3 bases; junction bases outside the gene matches: 4. CDR3 DNA: TGTGCCAGCAGTTTTGGGGACAGGAGCTACAATGAGCAGTTCTTC. This sequence encodes CASSFGDRSYNEQFF. Based on the CDR3 plus reference TRBV28 and TRBJ2-1, the full variable domain is DVKVTQSSRYLVKRTGEKVFLECVQDMDHENMFWYRQDPGLGLRLIYFSYDVKMKEKGDIPEGYSVSREKKERFSLILESASTNQTSMYLCASSFGDRSYNEQFFGPGTRLTVL.

The V gene is TRBV4-2, the J gene TRBJ2-1; D call uncertain. The CDR3 covers 13 residues. The V end was cut by 2 bases, the J end by 6 bases, with 8 bases between. Germline loops: CDR1 LGHNA, CDR2 YNFKEQ. In nucleotides, the CDR3 is TGTGCCAGCAGCCAAAGCCGCGTCAATGAGCAGTTCTTC. Translated: CASSQSRVNEQFF.

The rearrangement uses TRBV15 and TRBJ2-7, with a possible D match to TRBD1 (5 bases). Germline V lookup: CDR1 LNHNV, CDR2 YYDKDF (reference sequence). The V end was cut by 3 bases, the J end by 2 bases, with 26 bases between. This CDR3 has 19 amino acids. The CDR3 reads CATSSRWQGAWLNTYEQYF. The CDR3 DNA reads TGTGCCACCAGCAGTCGGTGGCAGGGCGCATGGCTAAATACCTACGAGCAGTACTTC.

The chain uses TRBV6-6 and TRBJ2-4; D is perhaps TRBD2 (6 bases). CDR3 length: 14 amino acids. The V end lost 5 bases, the J end lost 7 bases, and 15 bases lay between the germline ends. In germline, CDR1 is MNHNY, CDR2 SVGAGI (reference sequence). The CDR3 DNA follows: TGTGCCAGCAGTCCGTTGGGGGGAAAGAACATTCAGTACTTC. Residues: CASSPLGGKNIQYF.

V gene TRBV5-6 combines with J gene TRBJ1-5; D is uncertain. The CDR3 extends over 13 amino acids. The germline V and J ends were trimmed by 0 bases and 8 bases, with 9 bases remaining between them. Germline V gives CDR1 SGHDT, CDR2 YYEEEE. CDR3 amino acids: CASSLGASEPQHF. The CDR3 coding sequence is TGTGCCAGCAGCTTGGGGGCTTCGGAGCCCCAGCATTTT.

CDR3 DNA: TGTGCCAGCAGCGTAGACCCAGACAGGGGGGAGCCCCAGCATTTT. This gives the protein CASSVDPDRGEPQHF. The chain recombines TRBV9 with TRBJ1-5; TRBD1 aligns across 9 bases. Trimming cost V 0 bases and J 8 bases; bases outside gene matches: 6. The CDR3 has 15 residues. Per germline, CDR1 SGDLS and CDR2 YYNGEE.